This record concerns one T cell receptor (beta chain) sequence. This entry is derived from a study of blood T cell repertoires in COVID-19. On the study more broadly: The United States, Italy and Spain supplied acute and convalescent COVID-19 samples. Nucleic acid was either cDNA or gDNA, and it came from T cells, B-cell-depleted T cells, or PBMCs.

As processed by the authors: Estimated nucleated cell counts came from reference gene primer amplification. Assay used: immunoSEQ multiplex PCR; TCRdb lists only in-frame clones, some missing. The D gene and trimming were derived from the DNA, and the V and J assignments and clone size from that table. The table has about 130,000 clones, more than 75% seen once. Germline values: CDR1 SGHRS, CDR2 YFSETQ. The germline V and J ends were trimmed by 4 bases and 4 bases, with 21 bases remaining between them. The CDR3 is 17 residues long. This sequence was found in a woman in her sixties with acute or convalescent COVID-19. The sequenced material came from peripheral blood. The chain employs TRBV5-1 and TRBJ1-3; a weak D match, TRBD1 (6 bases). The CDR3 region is CASSKAGTISGGNTIYF. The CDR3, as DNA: TGCGCCAGCAGCAAGGCCGGGACAATTTCGGGGGGAAACACCATATATTTT.